This T cell receptor beta chain was documented in a study of response to subunit inactivated influenza vaccine. General observations from the study: It was the authors' suggestion that each seasonal influenza vaccination recruits few new T cells.

Notes on this clonotype: Its matching antigen is unknown.

TCRdb reanalysed the RT-PCR reads using MiXCR and keeps one entry per CDR3 protein. The sample consists of about 800,000 distinct CDR3 sequences, about 20% of them appearing once. This CDR3 comprises 15 residues. Germline values: CDR1 DFQATT, CDR2 SNEGSKA (reference sequence). V was trimmed by 0 bases and J by 5 bases, leaving 16 bases between them. The specimen was PBMCs from blood, collected less than 6 days after vaccination. The sequence derives from a man over 45 who received an inactivated influenza vaccine. The chain links TRBV20-1 to TRBJ2-5; D tentatively fits TRBD1 or TRBD2 (6 bases each). CDR3 nucleotide sequence: TGCAGTGCTAGAGATCTGAGGTTAGGGGGGGAGACCCAGTACTTC. Translated: CSARDLRLGGETQYF.